A selection of T cell receptor beta chains follows, all from one sample in a study of cytomegalovirus exposure and HLA in healthy donors. TCRdb keeps only in-frame clones here, not all; method: immunoSEQ multiplex PCR. This sample has 60,000 to 85,000 clones, with about 78% found just once. Sequencing was performed on PBMCs. These receptors were taken from a man between 40 and 49 years old in good health and CMV-seronegative. Both conserved end residues are part of each CDR3. The D gene is left open where the match is weak. For some rows the clone size is stated as once, few or many, or as a class when expanded; others skip it.

j_gene	v_gene	d_gene	abundance	CDR3aa	CDR3nt
TRBJ1-1	TRBV6-1	TRBD1	-	CASRATGGRTEAFF	TGTGCCAGCAGAGCTACAGGGGGCAGGACTGAAGCTTTCTTT
TRBJ2-1	TRBV18	-	-	CASSRTEGKYNEQFF	TGTGCCAGCTCAAGGACGGAGGGAAAATACAATGAGCAGTTCTTC
TRBJ1-1	TRBV28	-	few	CASSFVRGGTEAFF	TGTGCCAGCAGTTTCGTCAGGGGTGGGACTGAAGCTTTCTTT
TRBJ2-1	TRBV11-3	TRBD1	-	CASSSRDRADNEQFF	TGTGCCAGCAGCTCCCGGGACAGGGCTGACAATGAGCAGTTCTTC
TRBJ2-7	TRBV2	TRBD1	-	CASSDRRSGTGAYEQYF	TGTGCCAGCAGTGATAGGAGATCCGGGACAGGAGCCTACGAGCAGTACTTC
TRBJ2-7	TRBV5-6	-	-	CASSFLDRYEQYF	TGTGCCAGCAGCTTCCTAGACCGTTACGAGCAGTACTTC
TRBJ2-7	TRBV18	-	few	CASSRGTYYEQYF	TGTGCCAGCTCGCGTGGGACTTACTACGAGCAGTACTTC
TRBJ1-1	TRBV10-3	TRBD1	-	CAIRRDSSGTEAFF	TGTGCCATCAGGAGGGACAGTTCAGGCACTGAAGCTTTCTTT
TRBJ2-1	TRBV5-1	TRBD1	-	CASTETGQKYNEQFF	TGCGCCAGCACTGAAACGGGACAGAAATACAATGAGCAGTTCTTC
TRBJ1-1	TRBV7-8	-	-	CASSPIADGGGTEAFF	TGTGCCAGCAGCCCAATAGCCGACGGGGGAGGGACTGAAGCTTTCTTT
TRBJ2-7	TRBV6-7	TRBD1	-	CASSGQGTGVTYEQYF	TGTGCCAGCAGTGGTCAGGGGACAGGGGTTACCTACGAGCAGTACTTC
TRBJ1-1	TRBV6-1	-	-	CASSETPGKGWTEAFF	TGTGCCAGCAGTGAAACGCCAGGGAAAGGTTGGACTGAAGCTTTCTTT
TRBJ1-5	TRBV18	-	-	CASSPESNQPQHF	TGTGCCAGCTCACCAGAGAGCAATCAGCCCCAGCATTTT
TRBJ2-2	TRBV5-1	-	-	CASSSRTDPGTGELFF	TGCGCCAGCAGCTCCAGGACAGACCCGGGAACCGGGGAGCTGTTTTTT
TRBJ1-1	TRBV27	-	-	CASSLRGQGSVNTEAFF	TGTGCCAGCAGTTTAAGGGGACAAGGGTCCGTGAACACTGAAGCTTTCTTT
TRBJ2-1	TRBV6-5	TRBD1	-	CASSWTGEYNEQFF	TGTGCCAGCAGTTGGACAGGGGAATACAATGAGCAGTTCTTC
TRBJ2-1	TRBV27	TRBD2	few	CASSRAGFYNEQFF	TGTGCCAGCAGCCGAGCGGGATTCTACAATGAGCAGTTCTTC
TRBJ1-1	TRBV29-1	TRBD1	-	CSAKYRGELNTEAFF	TGCAGCGCCAAATACAGGGGCGAACTTAACACTGAAGCTTTCTTT
TRBJ2-7	TRBV6-6	TRBD2	-	CASSLPGGSSYEQYF	TGTGCCAGCAGCCTACCGGGGGGGAGCTCCTACGAGCAGTACTTC
TRBJ2-5	TRBV7-9	-	-	CASSPGETQYF	TGTGCCAGCAGCCCCGGAGAGACCCAGTACTTC
TRBJ1-1	TRBV7-2	TRBD1	-	CASSLPTGRIAEAFF	TGTGCCAGCAGCTTACCGACAGGGAGGATAGCTGAAGCTTTCTTT
TRBJ2-1	TRBV29-1	TRBD2	-	CSVRGASGPYNEQFF	TGCAGCGTTAGAGGGGCTAGCGGGCCTTACAATGAGCAGTTCTTC
TRBJ2-4	TRBV6-5	-	few	CASSYRRSGTPQYF	TGTGCCAGCAGTTACAGACGCAGTGGGACACCTCAGTACTTC
TRBJ2-1	TRBV28	TRBD2	-	CASSFLAGGNEQFF	TGTGCCAGCAGTTTTCTAGCGGGGGGCAATGAGCAGTTCTTC
TRBJ2-7	TRBV28	TRBD2	-	CASSTRTSGTNYEQYF	TGTGCCAGCAGTACCCGAACTAGCGGGACTAACTACGAGCAGTACTTC
TRBJ1-4	TRBV7-9	-	-	CASSRPFGGDEKLFF	TGTGCCAGCAGTCGACCCTTCGGCGGCGATGAAAAACTGTTTTTT
TRBJ2-2	TRBV15	TRBD2	-	CATSPLLAGVTGELFF	TGTGCCACCTCCCCGCTACTAGCGGGAGTCACCGGGGAGCTGTTTTTT
TRBJ1-2	TRBV28	TRBD1	-	CASSSGGGYTF	TGTGCCAGCAGTTCAGGGGGTGGCTACACCTTC
TRBJ2-2	TRBV28	TRBD2	once	CASRGSGRANTGELFF	TGTGCCAGCAGGGGTAGCGGGAGGGCTAACACCGGGGAGCTGTTTTTT
TRBJ1-5	TRBV12-5	-	-	CASGLVLETAYNQPQHF	TGTGCTAGTGGTTTGGTACTTGAGACAGCCTACAATCAGCCCCAGCATTTT
TRBJ1-1	TRBV28	TRBD1	once	CASSSGQGSAEAFF	TGTGCCAGCAGTTCGGGACAGGGGTCCGCTGAAGCTTTCTTT
TRBJ2-7	TRBV10-1	TRBD2	-	CASRGRGRSGRGTGYYEQYF	TGCGCCAGCAGGGGGAGGGGCAGGAGCGGGAGAGGGACCGGATACTACGAGCAGTACTTC
TRBJ1-5	TRBV27	-	-	CASSDQRDQPQHF	TGTGCCAGCAGTGATCAGAGGGATCAGCCCCAGCATTTT
TRBJ2-7	TRBV6-5	-	once	CASRTGTPSYEQYF	TGTGCCAGCAGGACAGGTACCCCCTCCTACGAGCAGTACTTC
TRBJ2-5	TRBV7-2	TRBD2	-	CASSLVFGGETQYF	TGTGCCAGCAGCTTAGTGTTCGGGGGGGAGACCCAGTACTTC
TRBJ2-7	TRBV28	-	-	CASSDSVAYEQYF	TGTGCCAGCAGCGACAGTGTTGCCTACGAGCAGTACTTC
TRBJ2-7	TRBV18	TRBD2	-	CASSPDLAGFYEQYF	TGTGCCAGCTCACCAGACCTAGCGGGATTCTACGAGCAGTACTTC
TRBJ2-1	TRBV11-2	TRBD1	-	CASSLVDRGNEQFF	TGTGCCAGCAGCTTAGTGGACAGGGGCAATGAGCAGTTCTTC
TRBJ1-5	TRBV2	TRBD1	-	CASSSGTGVGNQPQHF	TGTGCCAGCAGCTCCGGGACAGGGGTAGGCAATCAGCCCCAGCATTTT
TRBJ1-4	TRBV6-5	-	-	CASSYGGRANEKLFF	TGTGCCAGCAGTTACGGTGGGAGGGCTAATGAAAAACTGTTTTTT
TRBJ1-2	TRBV7-2	-	-	CASSLMQVANYGYTF	TGTGCCAGCAGCTTAATGCAGGTAGCTAACTATGGCTACACCTTC
TRBJ1-1	TRBV7-8	-	-	CASSYRGGQLNTEAFF	TGTGCCAGCAGCTATAGAGGCGGGCAGTTGAACACTGAAGCTTTCTTT
TRBJ2-5	TRBV10-3	-	-	CAISHGIQETQYF	TGTGCCATCAGCCACGGGATCCAAGAGACCCAGTACTTC
TRBJ2-7	TRBV7-7	-	-	CASSLGGDYEQYF	TGTGCTAGCAGCTTAGGCGGAGACTACGAGCAGTACTTC
TRBJ2-2	TRBV19	TRBD2	-	CAGREGSGELFF	TGTGCCGGGAGGGAGGGTTCCGGGGAGCTGTTTTTT
TRBJ2-3	TRBV7-6	-	-	CASSLQAGNNPDTQYF	TGTGCCAGCAGCTTACAGGCGGGAAATAATCCAGATACGCAGTATTTT
TRBJ2-1	TRBV2	TRBD2	-	CASSKGLAGEQFF	TGTGCCAGCAGTAAAGGACTAGCCGGCGAGCAGTTCTTC
TRBJ2-3	TRBV27	TRBD2	-	CASSPSILAGPWYTQYF	TGTGCCAGCAGTCCATCCATTCTAGCGGGCCCCTGGTATACACAGTATTTT
TRBJ1-1	TRBV5-1	-	-	CASSLASGFRSPGAFF	TGCGCCAGCAGCTTGGCTTCGGGGTTTAGAAGCCCGGGAGCTTTCTTT